Listed below are T cell receptor beta chains from one sample, sequenced in a study of human T cells and chemical hapten exposure. TCRdb called the RACE reads again in MiXCR, with one record for every CDR3 protein. The table has roughly 51,000 distinct CDR3 sequences, 9.5% to 10% seen once. This specimen was whole blood, taken in connection with sensitization to the hapten diphenylcyclopropenone (DPC). The origin of the receptors is a middle-aged man with alopecia areata. Some clones in this sample may be carry-over from other donors' samples. Each CDR3 is given with its conserved first and last residue. A D gene is named only where the DNA matches it firmly. Size is stated for part of the rows, as once, few or many counts, or as a class when the clone is expanded.

j_call | v_call | clone_size | d_call | cdr3_length | cdr3_aa | cdr3_nt
TRBJ2-7 | TRBV13 | few | . | 14 | CASSQTGTAGEQYF | TGTGCCAGCAGCCAGACCGGGACCGCGGGGGAGCAGTACTTC
TRBJ1-1 | TRBV6-2/TRBV6-3 | few | . | 18 | CASSYRGPTGMKNTEAFF | TGTGCCAGCAGTTACCGGGGCCCGACGGGAATGAAAAACACTGAAGCTTTCTTT
TRBJ2-7 | TRBV28 | many | . | 14 | CASSFAGQSYEQYF | TGTGCCAGCAGTTTCGCGGGACAGAGTTACGAGCAGTACTTC
TRBJ2-1 | TRBV5-1 | . | TRBD2 | 16 | CASSITSASSYNEQFF | TGCGCCAGCAGCATTACTAGCGCCAGCTCCTACAATGAGCAGTTCTTC
TRBJ2-5 | TRBV20-1 | few | . | 15 | CSAMRGSGYQETQYF | TGCAGTGCTATGAGAGGGAGCGGGTACCAAGAGACCCAGTACTTC
TRBJ2-1 | TRBV18 | many | . | 13 | CASSPPGRNEQFF | TGTGCCAGCTCACCACCGGGGAGAAATGAGCAGTTCTTC
TRBJ1-1 | TRBV7-9 | . | . | 14 | CASSLAGGAFEAFF | TGTGCCAGCAGCTTGGCGGGGGGCGCGTTTGAAGCTTTCTTT
TRBJ2-5 | TRBV7-2 | . | TRBD2 | 13 | CASSRTSQEIQYF | TGTGCCAGCAGTAGGACTAGCCAAGAGATCCAGTACTTC
TRBJ2-1 | TRBV18 | many | TRBD2 | 15 | CASSTSGRANYEQFF | TGTGCCAGCTCAACTAGCGGGAGGGCCAATTATGAGCAGTTCTTC
TRBJ2-3 | TRBV2 | many | . | 13 | CASSERDRSTQYF | TGTGCCAGCAGTGAACGTGACAGAAGTACGCAGTATTTT
TRBJ1-1 | TRBV29-1 | once | . | 11 | CSVRAGFGAFF | TGCAGCGTTAGGGCCGGCTTTGGAGCTTTCTTT
TRBJ1-5 | TRBV28 | few | TRBD1 | 14 | CASSSTGGQQPQHF | TGTGCCAGCAGTTCGACAGGGGGCCAACAGCCCCAGCATTTT
TRBJ2-7 | TRBV27 | . | . | 11 | CASTRAYEQYF | TGTGCCAGCACAAGGGCCTACGAGCAGTACTTC
TRBJ2-3 | TRBV9 | many | TRBD2 | 16 | CASNVGLAGVPDTQYF | TGTGCCAGCAACGTGGGACTAGCGGGAGTACCAGATACGCAGTATTTT
TRBJ2-7 | TRBV28 | . | . | 13 | CASSFQGSYEQYF | TGTGCCAGCAGTTTTCAGGGCTCCTACGAGCAGTACTTC
TRBJ1-2 | TRBV6-1 | many | . | 14 | CASSVADGNYGYTF | TGTGCCAGCAGTGTTGCAGACGGCAACTATGGCTACACCTTC
TRBJ2-7 | TRBV5-1 | few | TRBD1 | 13 | CASKFEQGTEQYF | TGCGCCAGCAAATTTGAACAGGGGACGGAGCAGTACTTC
TRBJ2-2 | TRBV3-1 | few | . | 15 | CASSQFRGNTGELFF | TGTGCCAGCAGCCAATTTAGGGGGAACACCGGGGAGCTGTTTTTT
TRBJ1-1 | TRBV18 | many | . | 13 | CASSPMANTEAFF | TGTGCCAGCTCACCAATGGCCAACACTGAAGCTTTCTTT
TRBJ2-1 | TRBV11-2 | many | . | 18 | CASSLDPTRLAPYNEQFF | TGTGCCAGCAGCTTAGACCCGACTCGGCTAGCGCCCTACAATGAGCAGTTCTTC
TRBJ2-3 | TRBV6-5 | many | TRBD2 | 16 | CASSPLSGRAGDTQYF | TGTGCCAGCTCGCCCCTAAGCGGGAGGGCCGGAGATACGCAGTATTTT
TRBJ1-1 | TRBV28 | . | TRBD1 | 13 | CASSAPPGGEAFF | TGTGCCAGCAGTGCGCCCCCAGGGGGAGAAGCTTTCTTT
TRBJ2-1 | TRBV11-2 | . | . | 15 | CASSLGGGAYNEQFF | TGTGCCAGCAGCTTAGGGGGTGGGGCCTACAATGAGCAGTTCTTC
TRBJ1-1 | TRBV6-1 | few | . | 13 | CAFQEDTNTEAFF | TGTGCCTTTCAGGAGGACACGAACACTGAAGCTTTCTTT
TRBJ2-1 | TRBV7-9 | few | TRBD1 | 16 | CASSPQGTGGHNEQFF | TGTGCCAGCAGCCCCCAAGGGACAGGGGGGCACAATGAGCAGTTCTTC
TRBJ2-7 | TRBV7-2 | many | . | 15 | CASSLTPGTSYEQYF | TGTGCCAGCAGCTTAACCCCTGGGACGTCCTACGAGCAGTACTTC
TRBJ2-3 | TRBV28 | . | . | 12 | CASSEATDTQYF | TGTGCCAGCAGTGAGGCAACAGATACGCAGTATTTT
TRBJ2-5 | TRBV7-3 | few | . | 14 | CASSLSIPPETQYF | TGTGCCAGCAGCTTGAGTATTCCTCCAGAGACCCAGTACTTC
TRBJ2-7 | TRBV27 | few | TRBD1 | 15 | CASSLSGQVLNEQYF | TGTGCCAGCAGTTTATCGGGACAGGTTCTGAACGAGCAGTACTTC
TRBJ2-7 | TRBV4-3 | . | . | 16 | CASSQVWGEAVYEQYF | TGCGCCAGCAGCCAAGTCTGGGGGGAGGCTGTCTACGAGCAGTACTTC
TRBJ1-1 | TRBV18 | few | . | 16 | CASSVGVGTMNTEAFF | TGTGCCAGCTCAGTAGGGGTAGGAACGATGAACACTGAAGCTTTCTTT
TRBJ2-3 | TRBV7-3 | many | . | 14 | CASSLDRRTDTQYF | TGTGCCAGCAGCCTGGACAGAAGGACAGATACGCAGTATTTT
TRBJ2-5 | TRBV20-1 | few | . | 15 | CSARDPLDSKETQYF | TGCAGTGCTAGAGATCCGCTGGACAGTAAAGAGACCCAGTACTTC
TRBJ2-3 | TRBV3-1 | . | . | 14 | CASSQDPTVNTQYF | TGTGCCAGCAGCCAAGACCCGACTGTAAATACGCAGTATTTT
TRBJ2-1 | TRBV24-1 | . | . | 13 | CATSANGGNEQFF | TGTGCCACCAGTGCCAACGGAGGGAATGAGCAGTTCTTC